The 29 T cell receptor beta chains below come from one sample, sequenced in a study of blood T cells in healthy people across ages. A second 7 to 11 cycle PCR used barcoded and J-beta primers. TCRdb used MiXCR to reprocess the 5' RACE reads, holding one entry per CDR3 protein. The data show 700,000 to 850,000 distinct CDR3 sequences, with under 40% seen just once and 10% to 15% held by the top ten. Material for sequencing was blood. These receptors came from a man aged 18-30 years in good health.

This sequence joins TRBV3-1 and TRBJ2-7; TRBD2 is a possible D gene (6 bases). This CDR3 contains 15 residues. Germline V lookup: CDR1 LGHDT, CDR2 YNNKEL (reference sequence). Trimming left V 0 bases short and J 7 bases short, with 16 bases between. The CDR3 bases are TGTGCCAGCAGCCAAGATTGGGGGGAACACCGGGAGCAGTACTTC. As protein: CASSQDWGEHREQYF.

The gene calls are TRBV9 and TRBJ1-3; 10 bases line up with TRBD1. V dropped 2 bases and J dropped 2; count of bases not matched to a gene: 4. CDR1 and CDR2 (germline): SGDLS, YYNGEE. The CDR3 extends over 16 amino acids. DNA for the CDR3: TGTGCCAGCAGCGTCGGAGGGACAGGGGCTGGAAACACCATATATTTT. Translated, it gives CASSVGGTGAGNTIYF.

This clonotype was seen a few times. The chain is built from TRBV4-1 and TRBJ2-5, with D unresolved. CDR1 is MGHRA, CDR2 YSYEKL, per germline. The V gene lost 0 bases and the J gene lost 3 bases, with 8 bases spanning the gap. The CDR3 has 14 amino acids. The DNA for the CDR3 is TGCGCCAGCAGCCAAGATCCCCTTAAAGAGACCCAGTACTTC. Amino acid sequence: CASSQDPLKETQYF.

The chain joins TRBV18 to TRBJ1-4, with D unresolved. There are 17 residues in the CDR3. Trimming removed 6 bases from V and 0 bases from J, with 17 bases in between. Germline V gene lookup returns CDR1 KGHSH and CDR2 LQKENI. CDR3 sequence: CASSLYPRQATNEKLFF. CDR3 coding DNA: TGTGCCAGCTCCCTCTACCCTCGACAAGCAACTAATGAAAAACTGTTTTTT.

This clonotype showed up just a few times. The rearrangement links TRBV28 to TRBJ2-6; D gene ambiguous. V dropped 6 bases and J dropped 4 bases, with 4 bases sitting between them. The germline V gene encodes CDR1 MDHEN and CDR2 SYDVKM. This CDR3 has 12 residues. The chain's CDR3 is CASSWGANVLTF. CDR3 coding DNA: TGTGCCAGCAGCTGGGGGGCCAACGTCCTGACTTTC.

This clonotype showed up just a few times. This sequence joins TRBV15 and TRBJ2-5; D gene ambiguous. CDR3 length: 13 amino acids. Germline V gene lookup returns CDR1 LNHNV and CDR2 YYDKDF (reference sequence). V was pared by 1 base and J by 4 bases, with 7 bases between. The CDR3 nucleotides are TGTGCCACCAGCAGAGCGGAACCAGAGACCCAGTACTTC. This codes for CATSRAEPETQYF.

The V call is TRBV2, the J call TRBJ1-5, with 9 bases aligning to TRBD1. The V and J ends lost 6 bases and 7 bases, in that order; junction bases with no gene match: 1. The CDR3 spans 12 residues. Germline-derived CDR1 and CDR2 are SNHLY and FYNNEI. The chain's CDR3 is CASRGTGQPQHF. The CDR3 DNA follows: TGTGCCAGCAGGGGGACAGGGCAGCCCCAGCATTTT.

This clonotype showed up just once. A much larger clone sits a single nucleotide away, making a read error possible. The chain couples TRBV7-6 to TRBJ2-1; 12 bases are shared with TRBD2. The CDR3 contains 20 residues. Germline CDR1 reads SGHVS; CDR2 reads FNYEAQ. The CDR3 DNA reads as TGTGCCAGCAGCTTAGCGTCCAGGACTAGCGGGGAAAGCTCCTACAAGGAGCAGTTCTTC. Its protein is CASSLASRTSGESSYKEQFF.

Of note for this clonotype: No conserved phenylalanine or tryptophan is present at the end of the CDR3, so a read error is the likely explanation. The CDR3 coding sequence is TGTGCCAGTAGCCTACGGGCAGGCCCAGATACGCAGTATCTT. Residues: CASSLRAGPDTQYL. The chain has TRBV6-1 and TRBJ2-3; no clear D gene. CDR1 and CDR2 from the germline V gene are MNHNS and SASEGT. The CDR3 sequence is 14 residues long. Deletions cut 9 bases from V and 4 bases from J, with 17 bases between.

This clonotype was observed many times. The CDR3: CSARGGTGSEQYF. Written as DNA, the CDR3 is TGCAGCGCCAGGGGCGGGACAGGGAGCGAGCAGTACTTC. The chain joins TRBV29-1 to TRBJ2-7, with TRBD1 matching 9 bases. CDR1 and CDR2 (germline): SQVTM, ANQGSEA. The V segment lost 7 bases and the J segment 6 bases; nucleotides outside the gene matches: 10. CDR3 size: 13 residues.

This clonotype has ten or more counts. This chain links TRBV12-3 or TRBV12-4 with TRBJ1-1; a possible D gene is TRBD1 (5 bases). The V end lost 3 bases, the J end lost 6 bases, and 8 bases lay between the germline ends. The length of the CDR3 is 12 residues. The CDR3 protein is CASSLGGSEAFF. CDR3 coding DNA: TGTGCCAGCAGTTTGGGGGGTTCTGAAGCTTTCTTT.

This clonotype was seen ten or more times. J is TRBJ2-7 and V is TRBV12-3 or TRBV12-4; 7 nucleotides match TRBD2. Germline trimming cut 5 bases from V and 4 bases from J; bases unmatched to any gene: 17. The CDR3 is made up of 17 amino acids. The CDR3: CASSLTPAGTKSYEQYF. The CDR3 DNA reads as TGTGCCAGCAGTCTTACCCCAGCCGGGACTAAGTCTTACGAGCAGTACTTC.

V and J are TRBV7-2 and TRBJ1-2; perhaps TRBD1 as D (6 bases). The CDR3 length is 13 residues. The V end lost 5 bases, the J end lost 6 bases, and 13 bases lay between the germline ends. Germline CDR1 and CDR2: SGHTA and FQGNSA. The CDR3 sequence: CASSPGAGDGYTF. The CDR3 DNA is TGTGCCAGCAGCCCCGGGGCAGGGGATGGCTACACCTTC.

The chain combines TRBV20-1 with TRBJ2-5, with D possibly matching TRBD2 (5 bases). With the DNA end fitting TRBJ2-7 better, the J assignment may be wrong. Germline CDR1 DFQATT, CDR2 SNEGSKA (reference sequence). This CDR3 spans 14 amino acids. The CDR3 region is CSAPSKDWRYEQYF. Here the CDR3 DNA reads TGCAGTGCTCCTTCTAAGGACTGGCGCTACGAGCAGTACTTC.

V usage is TRBV4-3 and J usage is TRBJ2-3; TRBD2 matches at 7 bases. The CDR3 has 16 residues. V was clipped by 2 bases and J by 1 base; unmatched bases: 6. The germline V gene encodes CDR1 LGHNA and CDR2 YSLEER. The CDR3: CASSQRPLAGTDTQYF. CDR3 sequence (DNA): TGCGCCAGCAGCCAACGCCCTCTAGCGGGCACAGATACGCAGTATTTT.

This clonotype was recorded a few times. V and J are TRBV12-3 or TRBV12-4 and TRBJ1-5, with D uncertain. The CDR3 has 14 residues. V lost 5 bases and J 6 bases, leaving 14 bases between the germline ends. CDR3 nucleotides: TGTGCCAGCAGTCCGGAAAGGGTAGGTCAGCCCCAGCATTTT. Amino acids: CASSPERVGQPQHF.

The V and J genes are TRBV4-2 and TRBJ2-7, with 7 bases lining up with TRBD2. The CDR3 runs 15 residues. CDR1 LGHNA and CDR2 YNFKEQ come from the germline V gene. V was pared by 0 bases and J by 4 bases, with 6 bases of the junction left unmatched. The CDR3 loop is CASSQDYRGGYEQYF. Written as DNA, the CDR3 is TGTGCCAGCAGCCAAGATTACCGGGGAGGGTACGAGCAGTACTTC.

This clonotype was seen a handful of times. CDR3 amino acids: CSVGTGNEKLFF. DNA for the CDR3: TGCAGCGTTGGGACGGGGAATGAAAAACTGTTTTTT. The chain couples TRBV29-1 to TRBJ1-4; D is undetermined. Germline loops: CDR1 SQVTM, CDR2 ANQGSEA. This CDR3 region has 12 residues. V was cut by 4 bases and J by 5 bases, with 8 bases left in between.

This clonotype was observed many times. The chain couples TRBV21-1 to TRBJ2-7; TRBD1, the D gene given by the table, was not confirmed from the DNA. TRBV21-1 is assigned pseudogene status. The CDR3 runs to 14 residues. CDR3 amino acids: CASSSGGQYYEQYF. DNA for the CDR3: TGTGCCAGCAGCTCCGGGGGACAATACTACGAGCAGTACTTC.

The chain is built from TRBV5-1 and TRBJ1-2, with 7 positions matching TRBD1. The germline V gene encodes CDR1 SGHRS and CDR2 YFSETQ. With V trimmed by 4 bases and J by 4 bases, 7 bases remained unmatched. CDR3 length: 14 residues. CDR3 nucleotide sequence: TGCGCCAGCAGCGTGGGACAGAAAACCTATGGCTACACCTTC. Residues: CASSVGQKTYGYTF.

This clonotype was seen ten or more times. The V and J genes are TRBV6-5 and TRBJ1-5; no reliable D call. CDR1 and CDR2 from the germline V gene are MNHEY and SVGAGI. V lost 6 bases and J 4 bases, leaving 10 bases between the germline ends. This CDR3 spans 13 amino acids. The CDR3 sequence: CASSPNANQPQHF. The DNA for the CDR3 is TGTGCCAGCAGCCCAAACGCGAATCAGCCCCAGCATTTT.

V gene TRBV27 combines with J gene TRBJ1-6, with TRBD1 matching over 11 bases. Germline V gives CDR1 MNHEY, CDR2 SMNVEV (reference sequence). The trim removed 6 bases at V and 0 bases at J, leaving 7 bases unmatched. This CDR3 spans 18 amino acids. CDR3 sequence: CASSEDRGPSSYNSPLHF. The CDR3 region has the DNA TGTGCCAGCAGCGAGGACAGGGGGCCAAGCTCCTATAATTCACCCCTCCACTTT.

The chain combines TRBV20-1 with TRBJ2-5; TRBD2 might be the D (5 bases). V lost 0 bases to trimming and J lost 4 bases, with 15 bases between them. CDR1 is DFQATT, CDR2 SNEGSKA, per germline (reference sequence). The CDR3 has 15 residues. CDR3 nucleotide sequence: TGCAGTGCTAGAGATAGGGTTACTAGTTTAGAGACCCAGTACTTC. Protein: CSARDRVTSLETQYF.

This clonotype was detected a few times. J is TRBJ1-5 and V is TRBV2, with D possibly matching TRBD1 (5 bases). The CDR3 is 14 residues long. Per the germline V gene, CDR1 is SNHLY and CDR2 is FYNNEI. The germline V and J ends were trimmed by 2 bases and 4 bases, with 9 bases remaining between them. This CDR3 reads CASSEQGRNQPQHF. CDR3 coding DNA: TGTGCCAGCAGTGAACAGGGCCGGAATCAGCCCCAGCATTTT.

This rearrangement joins TRBV24-1 to TRBJ2-5, with D unclear. CDR1 is KGHDR, CDR2 SFDVKD, per germline. This CDR3 is built from 15 residues. V was shortened by 3 bases and J by 2 bases, with 12 bases between the two germline ends. The CDR3 region is CATSDPGGSQETQYF. CDR3 DNA: TGTGCCACCAGTGATCCCGGTGGCAGTCAAGAGACCCAGTACTTC.

This clonotype was counted a few times. This chain links TRBV7-9 with TRBJ2-2; 7 bases agree with TRBD1. The CDR3 extends over 16 amino acids. Trimming at V came to 5 bases and at J to 0 bases, leaving 6 bases not matched to a gene. Germline V gene sequence: CDR1 SEHNR, CDR2 FQNEAQ (reference sequence). CDR3 DNA: TGTGCCAGCAGCCCCTGGACAGGACCGAACACCGGGGAGCTGTTTTTT. Protein sequence: CASSPWTGPNTGELFF. Full variable domain (rest looked up from reference TRBV7-9 and TRBJ2-2): DTGVSQNPRHKITKRGQNVTFRCDPISEHNRLYWYRQTLGQGPEFLTYFQNEAQLEKSRLLSDRFSAERPKGSFSTLEIQRTEQGDSAMYLCASSPWTGPNTGELFFGEGSRLTVL.

This clonotype was detected ten times or more. This chain connects TRBV7-6 to TRBJ1-5, with D perhaps matching TRBD1 (6 bases). This CDR3 has 15 amino acids. Per the germline V gene, CDR1 is SGHVS and CDR2 is FNYEAQ. V was clipped by 5 bases and J by 3 bases, with 14 bases between them. The CDR3 spells CASSAYREFNQPQHF. The CDR3 coding sequence is TGTGCCAGCAGCGCTTACAGGGAATTCAATCAGCCCCAGCATTTT.

J is TRBJ1-2 and V is TRBV12-3 or TRBV12-4; TRBD1 matches at 7 bases. This CDR3 has 14 residues. Unmatched junction bases numbered 7, after V lost 5 bases and J lost 4 bases. The CDR3 bases are TGTGCCAGCAGTATCGGACAGGACGGCTATGGCTACACCTTC. It encodes CASSIGQDGYGYTF.

This clonotype came up many times. This chain connects TRBV4-1 to TRBJ2-1; tentative D call: TRBD2 (6 bases). The CDR3 extends over 18 amino acids. CDR1 and CDR2 from the germline V gene are MGHRA and YSYEKL. V lost 1 base to trimming and J lost 4 bases, with 20 bases between them. CDR3 residues: CASSQAFRRAGVYNEQFF. The CDR3 nucleotides read TGCGCCAGCAGCCAAGCGTTTAGGAGGGCTGGGGTATACAATGAGCAGTTCTTC.